The 24 T cell receptor beta chains below come from one sample, sequenced in a study of OX40 agonist ivuxolimab in advanced cancers. TCRdb's copy holds only in-frame clones and misses some; the assay was immunoSEQ multiplex PCR. The sample has 25,000 to 30,000 clones, over 75% seen once. Source: CD4+ or CD8+ T cells sorted from blood, taken in a trial of the OX40 agonist ivuxolimab. The receptors originated from an adult with an advanced solid tumor such as melanoma, head and neck, liver or kidney cancer.

The sample holds a few counts of this clone. The chain joins TRBV6-6 to TRBJ2-7; TRBD2 matches 9 bases. Per the germline V gene, CDR1 is MNHNY and CDR2 is SVGAGI (reference sequence). The CDR3 spans 13 residues. The junction had 1 base not matched to a gene; V was cut back by 2 bases and J by 5 bases. This CDR3 reads CASSYPSGDEQYF. For the CDR3, the DNA is TGTGCCAGCAGTTACCCTAGCGGGGACGAGCAGTACTTC.

This sequence joins TRBV6-5 and TRBJ2-7, with 7 bases matching TRBD1. V was pared by 0 bases and J by 2 bases, with 4 bases of the junction left unmatched. The CDR3 covers 15 residues. CDR1 and CDR2 (germline): MNHEY, SVGAGI. The CDR3 spells CASSYSSGTAYEQYF. The CDR3 nucleotides read TGTGCCAGCAGTTACTCGTCTGGGACAGCCTACGAGCAGTACTTC.

This chain connects TRBV9 to TRBJ2-5; 7 bases are shared with TRBD1. Per the germline V gene, CDR1 is SGDLS and CDR2 is YYNGEE. Losses at the gene ends were 4 bases for V and 1 base for J; bases not matched to a gene: 4. The CDR3 extends over 14 amino acids. CDR3 sequence: CASSPWDSQETQYF. The CDR3 DNA follows: TGTGCCAGCAGCCCCTGGGACAGCCAAGAGACCCAGTACTTC.

This chain links TRBV2 with TRBJ2-5, with D perhaps matching TRBD1 (5 bases). Germline CDR1 reads SNHLY; CDR2 reads FYNNEI. The length of the CDR3 is 12 residues. Trimming shortened V by 8 bases and J by 5 bases, and 12 bases separated the two germline ends. The CDR3 DNA sequence: TGTGCCAGCCTGCAGGGTTCGGAGACCCAGTACTTC. Translating gives CASLQGSETQYF. The full variable domain, its missing parts supplied by reference TRBV2 and TRBJ2-5, is EPEVTQTPSHQVTQMGQEVILRCVPISNHLYFYWYRQILGQKVEFLVSFYNNEISEKSEIFDDQFSVERPDGSNFTLKIRSTKLEDSAMYFCASLQGSETQYFGPGTRLLVL.

The chain joins TRBV4-1 to TRBJ1-6; TRBD1 agrees at 9 bases. Germline V CDR1 and CDR2: MGHRA, YSYEKL. CDR3 length: 14 residues. Losses at the gene ends were 5 bases for V and 10 bases for J; bases not matched to a gene: 6. The chain's CDR3 is CASSSGQGRSPLHF. CDR3 bases: TGCGCCAGCAGCTCGGGACAGGGTCGATCACCCCTCCACTTT.

V and J are TRBV27 and TRBJ2-1; D is possibly TRBD2 (6 bases). The CDR3 is 15 residues long. CDR1 MNHEY and CDR2 SMNVEV come from the germline V gene (reference sequence). Trimming removed 2 bases at V and 0 bases at J, with 8 bases between. CDR3 coding DNA: TGTGCCAGCAGTTTAGGCGGGAACTCCTACAATGAGCAGTTCTTC. Its protein product is CASSLGGNSYNEQFF.

This chain joins TRBV28 and TRBJ2-1, with D maybe TRBD2 (5 bases). Deletions cut 3 bases from V and 7 bases from J, with 22 bases between. This CDR3 is 17 amino acids long. From germline, CDR1 is MDHEN and CDR2 SYDVKM. The CDR3 reads CASSFPEFGGSGNEQFF. The CDR3 DNA follows: TGTGCCAGCAGTTTCCCGGAATTCGGAGGATCTGGGAATGAGCAGTTCTTC.

The chain couples TRBV28 to TRBJ2-3, with D possibly being TRBD1 (5 bases). The CDR3 contains 17 residues. Trimming took 4 bases from V and 2 from J, leaving 19 bases between them. Germline CDR1 is MDHEN and CDR2 is SYDVKM. In DNA form, the CDR3 reads TGTGCCAGCAGTTCCCAGGGTTGGCGCCAGATCACAGATACGCAGTATTTT. This gives the protein CASSSQGWRQITDTQYF.

The CDR3 DNA reads as TGTGCCATCAGTGATCCAGGGAACGAAGAGACCCAGTACTTC. It translates to CAISDPGNEETQYF. This sequence joins TRBV10-3 and TRBJ2-5; possibly TRBD1 for D (5 bases). Trimming removed 3 bases from V and 3 bases from J, with 11 bases in between. Germline V lookup: CDR1 ENHRY, CDR2 SYGVKD. The CDR3 sequence is 14 residues long.

This chain uses TRBV29-1 with TRBJ2-3; D possibly corresponds to TRBD2 (6 bases). The germline CDR1 and CDR2 sequences are SQVTM and ANQGSEA. With 4 bases removed from V and 1 base from J, the gap between germline ends came to 18 bases. This CDR3 spans 16 amino acids. The chain's CDR3 is CSVVPTSLLGTDTQYF. In nucleotides, the CDR3 is TGCAGCGTTGTACCCACTAGCTTACTTGGCACAGATACGCAGTATTTT.

CDR3 bases: TGTGCCAGCAGCTTAAAATATCGGGAGTCCAACACAGATACGCAGTATTTT. This translates into CASSLKYRESNTDTQYF. The chain couples TRBV7-2 to TRBJ2-3, with D maybe TRBD2 (6 bases). V shed 2 bases and J shed 2 bases, with 17 bases lying between them. There are 17 residues in the CDR3. In germline, CDR1 is SGHTA, CDR2 FQGNSA. Supplemented by reference TRBV7-2 and TRBJ2-3, the full variable domain reads GAGVSQSPSNKVTEKGKDVELRCDPISGHTALYWYRQSLGQGLEFLIYFQGNSAPDKSGLPSDRFSAERTGGSVSTLTIQRTQQEDSAVYLCASSLKYRESNTDTQYFGPGTRLTVL.

V usage is TRBV6-1 and J usage is TRBJ2-1; D is possibly TRBD2 (6 bases). V was cut by 2 bases and J by 4 bases, with 15 bases left in between. This CDR3 has 16 residues. The V gene's germline CDR1 is MNHNS and CDR2 SASEGT. The CDR3 here is CASSESSWDSYNEQFF. CDR3 bases: TGTGCCAGCAGTGAATCTTCATGGGACTCTTACAATGAGCAGTTCTTC.

Here the CDR3 reads CASSLGVREGSTDTQYF. The DNA of the CDR3 is TGTGCCAGCAGCTTGGGGGTGCGGGAGGGTAGCACAGATACGCAGTATTTT. The V gene is TRBV5-6, the J gene TRBJ2-3; 9 bases are a match to TRBD2. Germline values: CDR1 SGHDT, CDR2 YYEEEE. CDR3 length equals 17 residues. J was trimmed by 0 bases and V by 0 bases; bases with no gene match: 5.

The V gene is TRBV7-9, the J gene TRBJ2-3; TRBD1 aligns across 9 bases. CDR1 is SEHNR, CDR2 FQNEAQ, per germline (reference sequence). The CDR3 extends over 13 amino acids. Trimming took 11 bases from V and 3 from J; bases not matched to a gene: 6. The CDR3, as DNA: TGTGCCGCCTGGGACAGGGCTACAGATACGCAGTATTTT. Encoded protein: CAAWDRATDTQYF.

The V and J genes are TRBV5-1 and TRBJ1-1; D is unresolved. The germline V gene has CDR1 SGHRS and CDR2 YFSETQ. The CDR3 sequence is 13 residues long. V lost 0 bases, J lost 1 base, and 4 bases lay in between. As DNA, the CDR3 is TGCGCCAGCAGCTTGGCTCAGAACACTGAAGCTTTCTTT. Amino acid sequence: CASSLAQNTEAFF.

This sequence joins TRBV6-1 and TRBJ1-2; TRBD1 agrees at 8 bases. Trimming removed 3 bases from V and 4 bases from J; junction bases left unmatched: 4. This CDR3 has 14 amino acids. The V gene's germline CDR1 is MNHNS and CDR2 SASEGT. This CDR3 reads CASSERQGRYGYTF. The CDR3 DNA follows: TGTGCCAGCAGTGAGCGACAGGGGCGCTATGGCTACACCTTC.

This clone showed up just once. This chain links TRBV7-3 with TRBJ2-3; TRBD2 matches 10 bases. The CDR3 totals 14 residues. CDR1 SGHTA and CDR2 FQGTGA come from the germline V gene. The ends lost 2 bases at V and 6 bases at J; junction bases unmatched: 2. The CDR3 protein is CASSLGLAEDTQYF. The DNA for the CDR3 is TGTGCCAGCAGCTTAGGACTAGCGGAGGATACGCAGTATTTT.

This clone is a singleton in its sample. The J gene is TRBJ2-5, the V gene TRBV20-1; no clear D. The CDR3 is 10 amino acids. The V gene's germline CDR1 is DFQATT and CDR2 SNEGSKA (reference sequence). V gave up 1 base and J gave up 5 bases, with 2 bases separating them. The CDR3 DNA follows: TGCAGTGCTAGAGGGGAGACCCAGTACTTC. Encoded protein: CSARGETQYF.

The chain couples TRBV10-3 to TRBJ2-1, with D unclear. Germline CDR1 is ENHRY and CDR2 is SYGVKD. V gave up 0 bases and J gave up 7 bases, with 4 bases separating them. This CDR3 has 12 amino acids. CDR3 loop: CAISESLNEQFF. DNA of the CDR3: TGTGCCATCAGTGAGTCGTTGAATGAGCAGTTCTTC.

CDR3 protein: CASSVSGNSYEQYF. In DNA form, the CDR3 reads TGTGCCAGCAGCGTTTCAGGGAACTCCTACGAGCAGTACTTC. J is TRBJ2-7 and V is TRBV9, with a possible D match to TRBD1 (5 bases). The V gene lost 2 bases and the J gene lost 0 bases, with 9 bases spanning the gap. This CDR3 spans 14 amino acids. Germline CDR1 SGDLS, CDR2 YYNGEE.

J is TRBJ2-7 and V is TRBV5-6, with 8 bases lining up with TRBD2. Trimming cost V 6 bases and J 1 base; bases outside gene matches: 9. There are 15 residues in the CDR3. CDR1 is SGHDT, CDR2 YYEEEE, per germline. The CDR3 here is CASISSGRGSYEQYF. The CDR3 bases are TGTGCCAGCATCTCGTCCGGGAGGGGGTCCTACGAGCAGTACTTC.

In this sample, this clone is medium-sized. The V gene is TRBV27, the J gene TRBJ2-5; 7 positions match TRBD1. This CDR3 is 14 amino acids long. With 9 bases clipped from V and 5 bases from J, the junction kept 12 bases outside the gene matches. Germline values: CDR1 MNHEY, CDR2 SMNVEV (reference sequence). This chain's CDR3 is CASWTGLLGETQYF. The CDR3 region has the DNA TGTGCCAGTTGGACAGGCCTCCTGGGGGAGACCCAGTACTTC.

The chain combines TRBV18 with TRBJ2-5; D might be TRBD1 (5 bases). CDR3 length: 16 amino acids. CDR1 and CDR2 (germline): KGHSH, LQKENI. V lost 6 bases and J 5 bases, leaving 22 bases between the germline ends. In DNA, the CDR3 is TGTGCCAGCTCCTCGGGCACAGGCACGTTTGGGGAGACCCAGTACTTC. Translation: CASSSGTGTFGETQYF.

The chain combines TRBV7-9 with TRBJ2-1, with D perhaps TRBD2 (5 bases). Trimming took 2 bases from V and 4 from J, leaving 12 bases between them. CDR3 length: 15 residues. Germline CDR1 SEHNR, CDR2 FQNEAQ (reference sequence). CDR3 nucleotide sequence: TGTGCCAGCAGCTTACTGGGCGGGCGTTACAATGAGCAGTTCTTC. This encodes CASSLLGGRYNEQFF.